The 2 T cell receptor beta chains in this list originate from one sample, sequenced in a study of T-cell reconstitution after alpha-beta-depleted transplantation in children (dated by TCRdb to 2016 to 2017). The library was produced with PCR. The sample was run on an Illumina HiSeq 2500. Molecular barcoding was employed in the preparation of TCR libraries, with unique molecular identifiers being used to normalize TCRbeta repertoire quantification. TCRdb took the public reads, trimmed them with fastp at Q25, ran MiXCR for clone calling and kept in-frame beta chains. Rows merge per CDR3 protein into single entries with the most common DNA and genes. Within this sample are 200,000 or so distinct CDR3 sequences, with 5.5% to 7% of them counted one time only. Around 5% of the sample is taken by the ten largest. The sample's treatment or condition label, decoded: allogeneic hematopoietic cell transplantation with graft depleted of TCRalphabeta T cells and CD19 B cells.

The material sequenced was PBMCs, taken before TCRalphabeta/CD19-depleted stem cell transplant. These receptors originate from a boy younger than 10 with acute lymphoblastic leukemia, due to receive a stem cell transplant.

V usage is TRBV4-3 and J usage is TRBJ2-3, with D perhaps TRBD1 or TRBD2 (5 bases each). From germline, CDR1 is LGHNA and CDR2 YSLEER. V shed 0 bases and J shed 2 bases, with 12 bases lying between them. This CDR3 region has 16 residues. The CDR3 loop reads CASSQDARDATDTQYF. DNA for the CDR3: TGCGCCAGCAGCCAAGACGCCAGGGACGCCACAGATACGCAGTATTTT.

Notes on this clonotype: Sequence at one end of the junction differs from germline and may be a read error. The CDR3 reads CAISSTSGASETQYF. The CDR3 DNA reads TGTGCCATCAGCTCGACTAGCGGGGCGTCGGAGACCCAGTACTTC. The genes are TRBV11-2 and TRBJ2-5; 11 nucleotides match TRBD2. CDR1 and CDR2 (germline): SGHAT, FQNNGV. This CDR3 has 15 amino acids.